This TCR beta chain was obtained from a study of cytomegalovirus exposure and HLA in healthy donors (dated by TCRdb to 2016 to 2017). Background on the whole study: The 500 to 700 repertoires of the first cohort and the roughly 120 validation repertoires were produced on the same platform, according to a later analysis. To predict cytomegalovirus infection status, the study brought together high-throughput TCR immunosequencing, statistical association of individual TCRs with disease status, and machine learning. The study was designed to test whether signatures of past pathogen exposure could be identified by cataloging public T cell receptors. In addition to the first cohort of roughly 700 subjects, a separate validation cohort of approximately 130 different subjects was used.

Turning to this clone: There is no known antigen for this receptor. No much larger clonotype is one base removed from it; base qualities were not supplied.

Overall results and qualifications from the work: While some public TCRs were present in many individuals, most TCR sequences turned up only very rarely across donors. In the study, approximately 160 TCR beta chains were listed as associated with cytomegalovirus. The authors suggested that the approach could potentially be extended to other disease states and immunological phenotypes. Three of the identified cytomegalovirus-associated TCR beta chains were confirmed in vitro to be specific for cytomegalovirus antigens. The validation cohort had no HLA typing available for a later analysis, so co-occurrence within that cohort was assessed over all 110 or so repertoires. Of the cluster scores, roughly 95% were above 0 in a later analysis, which found that TCRs clustered in the first cohort also tended to co-occur in the 120 validation repertoires. The classifier was reported to diagnose cytomegalovirus status with high specificity and sensitivity in both the original and validation cohorts.

Donors formed part of the validation cohort, which comprised over a hundred subjects and was distinct from the first cohort of under 800 subjects. Libraries came from the immunoSEQ multiplex PCR assay. On the authors' methods: A statistical classification framework was developed to diagnose cytomegalovirus status using the catalog of TCR beta chain sequences. TCRdb retrieved this table from immuneACCESS and kept in-frame rearrangements only. Not all clones are present; in checked studies, unresolved V genes account for under half, and no reason is known for the remainder. The V and J calls and the clone size are those of that table, but D and trimming were determined from the DNA. The sample records 110,000 to 150,000 clones, 85% to 95% of which are singletons. Of the sample, less than 2% falls within the top ten clones. Its CDR3 holds 14 amino acids, cysteine through phenylalanine. CDR3 DNA is the only sequence kept; it has 42 bases, read in frame from the first base. Ends trimmed: V by 8 bases, J by 9 bases; bases unmatched to a gene: 13. The germline V gene specifies WSHSY as CDR1 and SAAADI as CDR2.

Sequenced input: PBMCs. Recombination joined TRBV10-2 with TRBJ2-1, with TRBD2 matching 7 junction bases. The TCR comes from a young man in good health and CMV-seropositive. This receptor has the CDR3 CASGGGAGMGEQFF. At the DNA level, the sequence is TGCGCCAGCGGGGGTGGAGCGGGGATGGGTGAGCAGTTCTTC.